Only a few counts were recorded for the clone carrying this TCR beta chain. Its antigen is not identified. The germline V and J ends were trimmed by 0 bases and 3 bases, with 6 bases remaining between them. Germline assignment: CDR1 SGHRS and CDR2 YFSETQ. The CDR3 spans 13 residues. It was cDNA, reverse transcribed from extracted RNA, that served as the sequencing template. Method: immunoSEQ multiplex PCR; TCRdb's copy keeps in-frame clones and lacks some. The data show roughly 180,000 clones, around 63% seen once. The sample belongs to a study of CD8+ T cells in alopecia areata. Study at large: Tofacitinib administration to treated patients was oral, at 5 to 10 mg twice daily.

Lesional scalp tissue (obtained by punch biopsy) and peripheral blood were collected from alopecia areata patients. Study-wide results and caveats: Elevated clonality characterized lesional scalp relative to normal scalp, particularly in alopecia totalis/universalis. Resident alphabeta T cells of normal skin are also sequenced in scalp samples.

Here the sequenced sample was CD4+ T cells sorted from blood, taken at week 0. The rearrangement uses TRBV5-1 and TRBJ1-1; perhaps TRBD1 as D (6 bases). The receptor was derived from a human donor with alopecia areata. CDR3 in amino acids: CASSLAGDTEAFF. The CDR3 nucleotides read TGCGCCAGCAGCTTGGCAGGGGACACTGAAGCTTTCTTT.